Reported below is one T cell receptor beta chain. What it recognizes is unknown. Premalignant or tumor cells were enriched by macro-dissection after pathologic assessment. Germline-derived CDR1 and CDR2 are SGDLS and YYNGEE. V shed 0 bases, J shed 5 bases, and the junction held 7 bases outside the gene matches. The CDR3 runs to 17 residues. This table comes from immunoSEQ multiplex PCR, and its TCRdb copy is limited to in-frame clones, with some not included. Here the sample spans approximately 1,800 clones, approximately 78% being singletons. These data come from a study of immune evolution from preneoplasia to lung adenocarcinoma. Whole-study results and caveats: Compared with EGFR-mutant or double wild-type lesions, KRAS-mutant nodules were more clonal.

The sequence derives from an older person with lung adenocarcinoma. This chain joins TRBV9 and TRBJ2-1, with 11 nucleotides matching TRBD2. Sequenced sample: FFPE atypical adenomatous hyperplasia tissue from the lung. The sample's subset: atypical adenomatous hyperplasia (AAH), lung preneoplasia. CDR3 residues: CASSVELAGVWNNEQFF. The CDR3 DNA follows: TGTGCCAGCAGCGTAGAACTAGCGGGAGTTTGGAACAATGAGCAGTTCTTC.